The T cell receptor beta chain described here comes from a study of T cell responses to AZD1222 COVID-19 vaccine. This CDR3 contains 12 residues. J was trimmed by 8 bases and V by 4 bases; bases with no gene match: 4. Per germline, CDR1 SNHLY and CDR2 FYNNEI. Method: immunoSEQ multiplex PCR; TCRdb's copy keeps in-frame clones and lacks some. The data hold over 95,000 clones, with about 89% observed a single time. The study's findings and limits: There were vaccine-associated CD4 TCRs across spike, dominant at 160-218 and 743-854.

About this clone: Antigen: not known.

This material consisted of peripheral blood, taken on day 0 of AZD1222 vaccination. This receptor was identified in an adult in good health. This chain links TRBV2 with TRBJ1-2; 7 bases map to TRBD1. The CDR3 DNA sequence: TGTGCCAGCAGTGTCGAAGGGGGCGGCTACACCTTC. Protein sequence: CASSVEGGGYTF.